This is a list of T cell receptor beta chains from one sample in a study of beta chain features in type 1 diabetes. Assay: immunoSEQ multiplex PCR; the TCRdb copy retains only in-frame clones and omits some. The profile shows 640,000 or so clones, over 13% of them singletons. Sequenced: naive CD4+ T cells from blood. These receptors were collected from a man younger than 35 with type 1 diabetes. The CDR3 runs from the conserved cysteine through the conserved F or W. The D gene is left open where the match is weak. Rows may omit the clone size; those that give it use once, few, many or a size class.

length	J	size	V	D	CDR3	DNA
15	TRBJ2-7	NA	TRBV19	NA	CASSPYSLWQNEQYF	TGTGCCAGTAGTCCGTACAGCCTCTGGCAGAACGAGCAGTACTTC
15	TRBJ2-1	few	TRBV10-3	TRBD2	CAISEASGGNNEQFF	TGTGCCATCAGTGAAGCTAGCGGGGGGAACAATGAGCAGTTCTTC
16	TRBJ2-5	few	TRBV7-3	TRBD2	CASSPLAGGRQETQYF	TGTGCCAGCAGCCCGTTAGCGGGGGGGCGCCAAGAGACCCAGTACTTC
15	TRBJ2-7	NA	TRBV7-9	NA	CASSLPQSFSYEQYF	TGTGCCAGCAGCTTGCCACAGTCCTTCTCCTACGAGCAGTACTTC
17	TRBJ2-7	NA	TRBV11-2	NA	CASSFTPNLGTSYEQYF	TGTGCCAGCAGCTTCACCCCTAACTTGGGGACCTCCTACGAGCAGTACTTC
14	TRBJ2-7	few	TRBV7-2	NA	CASSTYLEADEQYF	TGTGCCAGCAGCACGTACCTTGAGGCGGATGAGCAGTACTTC
12	TRBJ2-1	few	TRBV7-9	NA	CASSLALNEQFF	TGTGCCAGCAGCTTAGCCCTAAATGAGCAGTTCTTC
14	TRBJ2-1	NA	TRBV30	NA	CAWSARALYNEQFF	TGTGCCTGGAGTGCCAGGGCGCTTTACAATGAGCAGTTCTTC
13	TRBJ1-5	NA	TRBV6-1	NA	CASRGGSNQPQHF	TGTGCCAGCCGCGGGGGGAGCAATCAGCCCCAGCATTTT
19	TRBJ1-2	NA	TRBV11-2	NA	CASSLALGELGATNYGYTF	TGTGCCAGCAGCTTAGCGTTGGGTGAATTGGGCGCGACTAACTATGGCTACACCTTC
17	TRBJ2-7	NA	TRBV23-1	TRBD1	CASSPSQVGQTTYEQYF	TGCGCCAGCAGTCCCTCCCAGGTGGGACAGACGACCTACGAGCAGTACTTC